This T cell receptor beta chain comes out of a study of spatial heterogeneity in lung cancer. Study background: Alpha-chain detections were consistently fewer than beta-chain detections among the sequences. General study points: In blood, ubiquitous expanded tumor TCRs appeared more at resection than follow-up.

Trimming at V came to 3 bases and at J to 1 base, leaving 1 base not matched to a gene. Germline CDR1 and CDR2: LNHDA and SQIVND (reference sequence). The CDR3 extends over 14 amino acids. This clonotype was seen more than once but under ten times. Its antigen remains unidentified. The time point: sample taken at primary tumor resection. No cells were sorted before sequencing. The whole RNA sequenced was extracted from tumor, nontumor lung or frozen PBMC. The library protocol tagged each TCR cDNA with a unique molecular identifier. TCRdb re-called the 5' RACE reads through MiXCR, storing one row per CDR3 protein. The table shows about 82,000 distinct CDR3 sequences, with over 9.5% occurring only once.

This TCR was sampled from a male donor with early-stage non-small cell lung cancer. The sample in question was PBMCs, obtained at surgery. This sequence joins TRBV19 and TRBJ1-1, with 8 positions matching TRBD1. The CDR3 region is CASSMGTGNTEAFF. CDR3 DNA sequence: TGTGCCAGTAGTATGGGGACAGGGAACACTGAAGCTTTCTTT.